This TCR beta chain was identified during a study of cytotoxic CD8 clonotypes in ibrutinib-treated CLL. Study-wide context: Within the patient group, roughly 11 were relapsed/refractory and 15 treatment-naive, and 17 were IGHV unmutated. Outcomes included around 24 partial and 2 complete responses; after median 68 months, roughly 15 stayed remitted and 12 progressed. Response sampling occurred after a median around 12 months of treatment (range 6 to 36).

The CDR3 covers 13 residues. Germline V CDR1 and CDR2: SGDLS, YYNGEE. Note on this clone: One end of the junction fails to match germline, which may point to a read error.

Some clones are missing from TCRdb's copy, which holds only in-frame ones; the method was immunoSEQ multiplex PCR. The table records 200,000 or so clones, roughly 73% of them present only once. Roughly 2 micrograms of genomic DNA from cryopreserved PBMCs went into TCR beta libraries. The chain links TRBV9 to TRBJ2-7; a possible D gene is TRBD1 (6 bases). This TCR was recovered from a human donor with chronic lymphocytic leukemia. The input for sequencing was PBMCs, taken after 12 months of ibrutinib treatment. This CDR3 reads CASSVAFGVTGCF. The CDR3 DNA is TGTGCCAGCAGCGTAGCATTTGGAGTGACAGGCTGCTTC.